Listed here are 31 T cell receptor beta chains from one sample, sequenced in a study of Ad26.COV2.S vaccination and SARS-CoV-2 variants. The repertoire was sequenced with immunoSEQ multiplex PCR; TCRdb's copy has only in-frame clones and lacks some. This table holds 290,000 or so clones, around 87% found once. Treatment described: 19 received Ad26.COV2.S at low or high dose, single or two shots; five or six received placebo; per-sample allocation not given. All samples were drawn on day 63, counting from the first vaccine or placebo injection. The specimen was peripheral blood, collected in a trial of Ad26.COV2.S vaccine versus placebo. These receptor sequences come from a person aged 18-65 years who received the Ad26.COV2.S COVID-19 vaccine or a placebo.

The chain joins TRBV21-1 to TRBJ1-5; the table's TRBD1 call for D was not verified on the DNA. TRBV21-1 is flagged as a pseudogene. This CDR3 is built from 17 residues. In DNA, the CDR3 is TGTGCCAGCAGAGATATAAACGGGACAGGGAGCAATCAGCCCCAGCATTTT. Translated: CASRDINGTGSNQPQHF.

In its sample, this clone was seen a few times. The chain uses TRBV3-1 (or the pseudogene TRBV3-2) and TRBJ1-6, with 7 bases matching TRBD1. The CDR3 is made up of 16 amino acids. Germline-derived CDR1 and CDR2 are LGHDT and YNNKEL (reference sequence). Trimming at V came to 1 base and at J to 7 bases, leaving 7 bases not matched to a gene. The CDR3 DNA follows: TGTGCCAGCAGCCAAGGGCCAGGGGGACTAAATTCACCCCTCCACTTT. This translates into CASSQGPGGLNSPLHF.

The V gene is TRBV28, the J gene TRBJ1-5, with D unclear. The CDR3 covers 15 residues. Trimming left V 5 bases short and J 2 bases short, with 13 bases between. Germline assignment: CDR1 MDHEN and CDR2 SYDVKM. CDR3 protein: CASSPVARGNQPQHF. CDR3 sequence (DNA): TGTGCCAGCAGTCCCGTGGCAAGGGGCAATCAGCCCCAGCATTTT.

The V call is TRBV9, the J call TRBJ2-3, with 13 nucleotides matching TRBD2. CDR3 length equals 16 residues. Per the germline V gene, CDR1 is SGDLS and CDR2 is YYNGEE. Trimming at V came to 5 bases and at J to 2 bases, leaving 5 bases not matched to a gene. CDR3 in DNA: TGTGCCAGCAGTAGGGGACTAGCGGGGCTCACAGATACGCAGTATTTT. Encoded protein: CASSRGLAGLTDTQYF. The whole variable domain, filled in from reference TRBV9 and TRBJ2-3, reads DSGVTQTPKHLITATGQRVTLRCSPRSGDLSVYWYQQSLDQGLQFLIQYYNGEERAKGNILERFSAQQFPDLHSELNLSSLELGDSALYFCASSRGLAGLTDTQYFGPGTRLTVL.

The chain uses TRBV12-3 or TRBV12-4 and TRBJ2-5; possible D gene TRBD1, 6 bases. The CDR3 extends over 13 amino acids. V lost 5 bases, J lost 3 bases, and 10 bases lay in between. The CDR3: CASSPTGKETQYF. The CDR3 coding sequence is TGTGCCAGCAGTCCAACAGGGAAAGAGACCCAGTACTTC.

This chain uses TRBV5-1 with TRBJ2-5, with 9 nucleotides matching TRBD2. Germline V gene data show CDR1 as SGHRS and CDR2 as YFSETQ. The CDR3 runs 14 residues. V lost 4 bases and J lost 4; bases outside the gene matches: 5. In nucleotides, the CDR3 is TGCGCCAGCAGCACGGGACTAGCTTTAGAGACCCAGTACTTC. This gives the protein CASSTGLALETQYF.

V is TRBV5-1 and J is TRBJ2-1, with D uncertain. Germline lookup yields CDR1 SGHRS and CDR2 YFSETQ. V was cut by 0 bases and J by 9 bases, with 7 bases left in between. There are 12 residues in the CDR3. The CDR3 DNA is TGCGCCAGCAGCTTGGACTTAAGTGAGCAGTTCTTC. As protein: CASSLDLSEQFF.

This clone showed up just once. CDR3 sequence (DNA): TGTGCCAGCAGCTTAGTTGCGGTTGGAAACACCATATATTTT. Encoded protein: CASSLVAVGNTIYF. This sequence joins TRBV7-2 and TRBJ1-3; D is unresolved. The CDR3 has 14 residues. Trimming cost V 1 base and J 3 bases, with 7 bases left between them. The germline V gene has CDR1 SGHTA and CDR2 FQGNSA.

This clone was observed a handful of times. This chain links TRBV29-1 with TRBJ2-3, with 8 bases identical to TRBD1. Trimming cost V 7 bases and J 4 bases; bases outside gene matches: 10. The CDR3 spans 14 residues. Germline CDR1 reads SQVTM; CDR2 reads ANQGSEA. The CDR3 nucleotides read TGCAGCGCGCTGACAGGGGCAGGAGCAGATACGCAGTATTTT. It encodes CSALTGAGADTQYF.

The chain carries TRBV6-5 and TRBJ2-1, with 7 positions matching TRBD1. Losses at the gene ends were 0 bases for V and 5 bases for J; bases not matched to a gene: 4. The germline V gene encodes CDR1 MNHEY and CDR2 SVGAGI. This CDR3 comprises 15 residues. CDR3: CASSYSGTVNNEQFF. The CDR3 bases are TGTGCCAGCAGTTACTCCGGGACAGTGAACAATGAGCAGTTCTTC.

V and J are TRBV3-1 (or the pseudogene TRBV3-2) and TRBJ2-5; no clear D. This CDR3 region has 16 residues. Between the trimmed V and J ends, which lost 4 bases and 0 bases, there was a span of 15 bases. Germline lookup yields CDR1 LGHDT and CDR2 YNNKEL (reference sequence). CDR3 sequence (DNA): TGTGCCAGCAGCCGCATGAGCGTACCGTACCAAGAGACCCAGTACTTC. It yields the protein CASSRMSVPYQETQYF.

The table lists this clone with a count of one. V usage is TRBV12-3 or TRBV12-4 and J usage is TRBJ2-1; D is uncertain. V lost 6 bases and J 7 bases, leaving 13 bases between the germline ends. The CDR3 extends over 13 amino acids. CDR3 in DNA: TGTGCCAGCAGCCTACCTCCGAGTAATGAGCAGTTCTTC. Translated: CASSLPPSNEQFF.

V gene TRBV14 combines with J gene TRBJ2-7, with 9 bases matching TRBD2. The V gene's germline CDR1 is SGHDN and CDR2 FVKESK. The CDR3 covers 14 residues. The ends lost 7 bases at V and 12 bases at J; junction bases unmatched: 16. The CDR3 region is CASTKETTSGSMYF. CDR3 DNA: TGTGCCAGCACCAAAGAGACGACTAGCGGTAGTATGTACTTC.

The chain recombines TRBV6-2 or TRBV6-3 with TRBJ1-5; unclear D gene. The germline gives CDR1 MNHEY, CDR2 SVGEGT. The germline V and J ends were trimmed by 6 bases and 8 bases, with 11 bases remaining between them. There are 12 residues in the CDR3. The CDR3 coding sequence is TGTGCCAGCAGCCCGGCTTGGGAGCCCCAGCATTTT. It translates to CASSPAWEPQHF.

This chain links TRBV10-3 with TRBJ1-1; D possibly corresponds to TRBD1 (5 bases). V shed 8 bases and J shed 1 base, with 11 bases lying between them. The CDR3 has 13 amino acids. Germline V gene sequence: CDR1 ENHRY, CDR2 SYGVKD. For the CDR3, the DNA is TGTGCCATCCAGCCAGGGCGGAACACTGAAGCTTTCTTT. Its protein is CAIQPGRNTEAFF.

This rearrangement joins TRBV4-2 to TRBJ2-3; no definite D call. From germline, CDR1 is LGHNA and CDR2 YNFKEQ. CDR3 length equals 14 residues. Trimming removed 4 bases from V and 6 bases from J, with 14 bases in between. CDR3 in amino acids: CASSPTPLDDTQYF. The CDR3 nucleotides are TGTGCCAGCAGCCCCACTCCACTTGACGATACGCAGTATTTT.

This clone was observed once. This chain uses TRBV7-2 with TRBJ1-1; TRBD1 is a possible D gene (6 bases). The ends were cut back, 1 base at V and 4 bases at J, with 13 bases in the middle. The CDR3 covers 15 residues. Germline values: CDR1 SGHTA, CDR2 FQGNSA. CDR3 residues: CASSLVWGQATEAFF. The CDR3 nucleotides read TGTGCCAGCAGCTTAGTTTGGGGGCAAGCCACTGAAGCTTTCTTT.

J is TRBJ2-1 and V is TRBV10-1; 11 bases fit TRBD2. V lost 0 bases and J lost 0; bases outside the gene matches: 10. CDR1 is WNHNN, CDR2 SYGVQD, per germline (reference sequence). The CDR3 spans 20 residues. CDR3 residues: CASSESQGLAERSSYNEQFF. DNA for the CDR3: TGCGCCAGCAGTGAGTCCCAGGGACTAGCGGAACGGAGCTCCTACAATGAGCAGTTCTTC.

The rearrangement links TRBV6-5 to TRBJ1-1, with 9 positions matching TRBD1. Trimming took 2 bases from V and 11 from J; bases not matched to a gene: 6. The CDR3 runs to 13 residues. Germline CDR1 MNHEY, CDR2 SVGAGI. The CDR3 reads CASSYARQGEAFF. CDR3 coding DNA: TGTGCCAGCAGTTACGCCCGACAGGGGGAGGCTTTCTTT.

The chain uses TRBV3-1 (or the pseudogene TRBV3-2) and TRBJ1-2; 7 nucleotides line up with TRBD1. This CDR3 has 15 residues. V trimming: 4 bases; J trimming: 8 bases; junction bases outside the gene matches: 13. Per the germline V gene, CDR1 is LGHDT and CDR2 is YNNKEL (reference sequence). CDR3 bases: TGTGCCAGCAGCCGCACTACCACAGGGGATGACGGCTACACCTTC. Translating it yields CASSRTTTGDDGYTF.

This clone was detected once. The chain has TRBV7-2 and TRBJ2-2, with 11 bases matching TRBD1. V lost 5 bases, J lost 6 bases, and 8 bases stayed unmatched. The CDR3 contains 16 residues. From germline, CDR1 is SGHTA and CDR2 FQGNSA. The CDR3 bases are TGTGCCAGCAGCCTCCGGACAGGGGGCGCCGCCGGGGAGCTGTTTTTT. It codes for CASSLRTGGAAGELFF.

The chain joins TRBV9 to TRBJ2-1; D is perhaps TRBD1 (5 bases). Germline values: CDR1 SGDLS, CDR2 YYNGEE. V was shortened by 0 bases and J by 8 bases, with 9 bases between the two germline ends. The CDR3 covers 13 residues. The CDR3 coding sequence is TGTGCCAGCAGCGTAGGGCAGGGCGATGAGCAGTTCTTC. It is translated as CASSVGQGDEQFF.

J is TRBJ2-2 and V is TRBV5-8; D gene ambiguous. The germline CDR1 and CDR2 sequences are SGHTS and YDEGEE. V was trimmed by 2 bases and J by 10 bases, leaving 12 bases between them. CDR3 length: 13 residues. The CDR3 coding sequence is TGTGCCAGCAGCTTTAGAGGCGGCCTGGAGCTGTTTTTT. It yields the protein CASSFRGGLELFF.

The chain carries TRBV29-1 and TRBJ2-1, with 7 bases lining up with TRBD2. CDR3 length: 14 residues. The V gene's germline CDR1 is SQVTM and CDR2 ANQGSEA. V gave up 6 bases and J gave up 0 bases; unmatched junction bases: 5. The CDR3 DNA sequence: TGCAGCGTCTTAGCGGGTAACTCCTACAATGAGCAGTTCTTC. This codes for CSVLAGNSYNEQFF.

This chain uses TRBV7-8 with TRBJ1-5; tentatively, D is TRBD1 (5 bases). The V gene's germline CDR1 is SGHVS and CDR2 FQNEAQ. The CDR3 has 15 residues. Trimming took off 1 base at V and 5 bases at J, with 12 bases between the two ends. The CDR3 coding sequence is TGTGCCAGCAGCTTAGACCCAGGGCGTGATCAGCCCCAGCATTTT. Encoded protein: CASSLDPGRDQPQHF.

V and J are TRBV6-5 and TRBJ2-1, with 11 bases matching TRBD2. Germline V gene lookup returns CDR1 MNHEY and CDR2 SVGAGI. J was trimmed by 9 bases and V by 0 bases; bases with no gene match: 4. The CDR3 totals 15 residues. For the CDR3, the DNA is TGTGCCAGCAGTTACTCGCGGCTAGCGGGAGGTGAGCAGTTCTTC. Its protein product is CASSYSRLAGGEQFF.

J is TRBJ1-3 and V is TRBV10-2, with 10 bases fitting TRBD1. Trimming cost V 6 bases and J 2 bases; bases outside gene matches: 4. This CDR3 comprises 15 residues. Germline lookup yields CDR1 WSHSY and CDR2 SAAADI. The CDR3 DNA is TGCGCCAGCAGCTCGACAGGGGGCACTGGAAACACCATATATTTT. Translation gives CASSSTGGTGNTIYF.

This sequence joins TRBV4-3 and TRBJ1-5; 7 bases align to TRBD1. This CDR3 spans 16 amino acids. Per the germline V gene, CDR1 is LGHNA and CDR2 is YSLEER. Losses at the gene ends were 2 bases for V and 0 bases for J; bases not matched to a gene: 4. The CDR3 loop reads CASSQNRGSSNQPQHF. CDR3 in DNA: TGCGCCAGCAGCCAAAACAGGGGTAGTAGCAATCAGCCCCAGCATTTT.

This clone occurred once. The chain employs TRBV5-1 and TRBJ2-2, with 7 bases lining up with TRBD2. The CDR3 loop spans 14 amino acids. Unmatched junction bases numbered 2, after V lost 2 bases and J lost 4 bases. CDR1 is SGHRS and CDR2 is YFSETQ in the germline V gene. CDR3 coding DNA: TGCGCCAGCAGCTTCCCTAGCGGCACCGGGGAGCTGTTTTTT. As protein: CASSFPSGTGELFF.

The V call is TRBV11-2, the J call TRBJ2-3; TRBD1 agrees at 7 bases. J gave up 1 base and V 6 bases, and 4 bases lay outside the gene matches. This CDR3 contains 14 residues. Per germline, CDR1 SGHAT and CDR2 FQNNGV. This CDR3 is CASRRTGGTDTQYF. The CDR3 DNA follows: TGTGCCAGCAGGAGGACAGGCGGCACAGATACGCAGTATTTT.

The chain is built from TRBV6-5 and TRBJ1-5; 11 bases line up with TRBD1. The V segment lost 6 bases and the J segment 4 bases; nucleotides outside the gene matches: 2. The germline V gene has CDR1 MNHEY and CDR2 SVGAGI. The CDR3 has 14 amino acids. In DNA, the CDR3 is TGTGCCAGCAGGGACAGGGGGCCGAATCAGCCCCAGCATTTT. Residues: CASRDRGPNQPQHF.